This paragraph covers one TCR beta chain sequence. What it recognizes is unknown. The CDR3 length is 16 residues. Germline V gives CDR1 MRHNA, CDR2 SNTAGT. Trimming left V 4 bases short and J 1 base short, with 13 bases between. The sample belongs to a study of cytomegalovirus exposure and HLA in healthy donors. Study background: Later analysis reported that the 120 validation repertoires shared the platform of the roughly 700 first-cohort repertoires.

Study findings and constraints: Cytomegalovirus association was assigned to 170 or so TCR beta chains. Many donors carried some public TCRs, although rarity characterized most TCR sequences.

Profiling relied on immunoSEQ multiplex PCR, and the TCRdb table lists in-frame clones only, not all of them. The repertoire holds approximately 200,000 clones, with over 80% as singletons. Sequencing was done on a sample of PBMCs. The TCR originated in a woman aged 18-29 years in good health and CMV-seronegative. The chain employs TRBV6-4 and TRBJ2-2, with a weak D call TRBD2 (6 bases). The CDR3 region has the DNA TGTGCCAGCAGTGTGGGCGGGACGGAGAACACCGGGGAGCTGTTTTTT. Translation: CASSVGGTENTGELFF.